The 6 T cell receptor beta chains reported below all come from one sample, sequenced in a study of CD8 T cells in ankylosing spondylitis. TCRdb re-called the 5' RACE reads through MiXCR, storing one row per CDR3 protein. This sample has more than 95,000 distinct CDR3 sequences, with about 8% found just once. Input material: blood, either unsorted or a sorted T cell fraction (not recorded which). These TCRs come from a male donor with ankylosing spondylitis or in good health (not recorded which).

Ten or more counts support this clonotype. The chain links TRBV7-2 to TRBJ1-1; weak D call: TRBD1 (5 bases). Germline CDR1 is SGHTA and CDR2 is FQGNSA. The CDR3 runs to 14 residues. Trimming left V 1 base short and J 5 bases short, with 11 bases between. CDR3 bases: TGTGCCAGCAGCTTAGACCGGCAGGGAACTGAAGCTTTCTTT. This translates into CASSLDRQGTEAFF.

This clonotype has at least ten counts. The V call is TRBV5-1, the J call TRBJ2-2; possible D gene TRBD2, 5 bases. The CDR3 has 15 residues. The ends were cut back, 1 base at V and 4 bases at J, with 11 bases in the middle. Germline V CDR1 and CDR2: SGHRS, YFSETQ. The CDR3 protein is CASSLKKEGTGELFF. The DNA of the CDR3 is TGCGCCAGCAGCTTGAAAAAAGAGGGCACCGGGGAGCTGTTTTTT.

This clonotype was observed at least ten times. The CDR3 DNA sequence: TGCAGCGGGACAGGGGGCATTGGGAATGAGCAGTTCTTC. It codes for CSGTGGIGNEQFF. This chain connects TRBV29-1 to TRBJ2-1; 11 bases align to TRBD1. CDR3 length equals 13 residues. Per the germline V gene, CDR1 is SQVTM and CDR2 is ANQGSEA. After removal of 7 bases from V and 7 bases from J, the junction contained 6 bases not matched to a gene.

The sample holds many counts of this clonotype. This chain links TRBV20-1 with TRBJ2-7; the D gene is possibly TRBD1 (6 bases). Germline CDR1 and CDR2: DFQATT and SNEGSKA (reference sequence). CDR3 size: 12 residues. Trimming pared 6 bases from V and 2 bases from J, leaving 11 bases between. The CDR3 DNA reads TGCAGTGCAATGACAGGACCCTACGAGCAGTACTTC. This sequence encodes CSAMTGPYEQYF.

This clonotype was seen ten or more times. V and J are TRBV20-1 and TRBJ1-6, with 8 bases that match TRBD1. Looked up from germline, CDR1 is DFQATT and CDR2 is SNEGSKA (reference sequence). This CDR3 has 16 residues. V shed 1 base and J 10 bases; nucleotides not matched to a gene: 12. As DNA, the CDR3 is TGCAGTGCTAGAGGAGGCCCGACAGGGGTATTATCACCCCTCCACTTT. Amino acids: CSARGGPTGVLSPLHF.

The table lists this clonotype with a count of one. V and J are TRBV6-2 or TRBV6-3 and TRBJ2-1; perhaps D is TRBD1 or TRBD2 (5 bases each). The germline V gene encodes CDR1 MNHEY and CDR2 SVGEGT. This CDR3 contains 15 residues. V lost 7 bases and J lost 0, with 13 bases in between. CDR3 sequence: CASKGGTSSYNEQFF. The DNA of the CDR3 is TGTGCCAGCAAGGGTGGGACGAGCTCCTACAATGAGCAGTTCTTC.